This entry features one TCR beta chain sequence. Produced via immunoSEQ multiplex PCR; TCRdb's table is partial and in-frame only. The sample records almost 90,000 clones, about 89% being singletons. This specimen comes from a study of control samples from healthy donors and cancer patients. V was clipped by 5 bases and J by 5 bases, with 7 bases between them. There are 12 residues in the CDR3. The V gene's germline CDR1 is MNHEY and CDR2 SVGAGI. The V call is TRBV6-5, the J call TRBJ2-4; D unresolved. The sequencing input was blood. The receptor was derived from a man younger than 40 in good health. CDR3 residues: CASSTMENIQYF. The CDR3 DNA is TGTGCCAGCAGTACGATGGAAAACATTCAGTACTTC.